These 14 T cell receptor beta chains originate from one sample sequenced in a study of blood T cells in healthy people across ages. Sample-barcoded 5' priming and a J-beta primer mix drove a second PCR of about 7 to 12 cycles. TCRdb re-derived calls from the 5' RACE reads in MiXCR, one entry per CDR3 protein. The sample lists hundreds of thousands of distinct CDR3 sequences; 45% to 60% were seen once. Sequencing input: blood. The receptor source for this set is a woman aged 80 or older in good health.

The chain links TRBV10-2 to TRBJ2-2; 8 bases agree with TRBD2. The CDR3 is made up of 14 amino acids. J gave up 7 bases and V 8 bases, and 9 bases lay outside the gene matches. From germline, CDR1 is WSHSY and CDR2 SAAADI. CDR3 sequence (DNA): TGCGCCAGCGCTACGGGAGGGCCCGGCGGGGAGCTGTTTTTT. As protein: CASATGGPGGELFF.

The chain recombines TRBV20-1 with TRBJ2-3; D might be TRBD2 (7 bases). V lost 3 bases and J 5 bases, leaving 15 bases between the germline ends. Germline V gene sequence: CDR1 DFQATT, CDR2 SNEGSKA (reference sequence). The CDR3 sequence is 14 residues long. In DNA, the CDR3 is TGCAGTGCTAGTTACCGGGGGGCCTTAGATACGCAGTATTTT. Protein sequence: CSASYRGALDTQYF.

This clonotype has at least ten counts. The genes are TRBV7-2 and TRBJ1-1, with a possible D match to TRBD1 (5 bases). The germline V gene has CDR1 SGHTA and CDR2 FQGNSA. The CDR3 runs to 13 residues. V dropped 3 bases and J dropped 7 bases, with 12 bases sitting between them. The chain's CDR3 is CASSFVRANEAFF. In DNA, the CDR3 is TGTGCCAGCAGCTTCGTCAGGGCAAATGAAGCTTTCTTT.

This clonotype showed up just a few times. J is TRBJ2-5 and V is TRBV2; no firm D call. The CDR3 is 13 amino acids. The V gene's germline CDR1 is SNHLY and CDR2 FYNNEI. Trimming shortened V by 7 bases and J by 1 base, and 10 bases separated the two germline ends. Here the CDR3 DNA reads TGTGCCAGCATCCGACGGCCCCAAGAGACCCAGTACTTC. This gives the protein CASIRRPQETQYF.

This chain uses TRBV29-1 with TRBJ2-1; D uncertain. Germline loops: CDR1 SQVTM, CDR2 ANQGSEA. The CDR3 runs to 11 residues. The germline V and J ends were trimmed by 7 bases and 12 bases, with 16 bases remaining between them. This CDR3 reads CSGRMAYLQFF. The CDR3, as DNA: TGCAGCGGGCGGATGGCGTATTTGCAGTTCTTC.

This clonotype occurred a few times. This may be a read error: a much more frequent sequence differs by one nucleotide. J is TRBJ2-7 and V is TRBV20-1, with D tentatively TRBD2 (6 bases). CDR1 is DFQATT and CDR2 is SNEGSKA in the germline V gene (reference sequence). CDR3 length: 15 amino acids. Trimming pared 6 bases from V and 7 bases from J, leaving 25 bases between. In DNA form, the CDR3 reads TGCAGTGCGAGAAGGGAGGATGTAAGAAACAATGAGCAGTACTTC. Protein product: CSARREDVRNNEQYF.

The table lists this clonotype with a count of one. This chain connects TRBV6-6 to TRBJ2-7, with D hard to call. The last part of the DNA fits TRBJ2-5 better; the J call may be wrong. The CDR3 consists of 13 residues. Germline loops: CDR1 MNHNY, CDR2 SVGAGI (reference sequence). DNA of the CDR3: TGTGCCAGCAGTTACTGGTTGGGGGAGACCCAGTACTTC. This codes for CASSYWLGETQYF.

The chain couples TRBV7-3 to TRBJ2-7; tentative D call: TRBD2 (6 bases). Germline V gene sequence: CDR1 SGHTA, CDR2 FQGTGA. This CDR3 is 13 amino acids long. V lost 5 bases and J 6 bases, leaving 14 bases between the germline ends. CDR3 in amino acids: CASSLREKGEQYF. CDR3 nucleotide sequence: TGTGCCAGCAGCCTCCGGGAGAAGGGCGAGCAGTACTTC.

This clonotype was seen a few times. The rearrangement links TRBV2 to TRBJ1-5; maybe TRBD1 (6 bases). V was pared by 2 bases and J by 4 bases, with 12 bases between. Germline V gene data show CDR1 as SNHLY and CDR2 as FYNNEI. CDR3 length: 15 residues. The CDR3 loop is CASSELRGGNQPQHF. The CDR3 DNA reads TGTGCCAGCAGTGAACTGAGGGGGGGAAATCAGCCCCAGCATTTT.

This chain links TRBV6-2 or TRBV6-3 with TRBJ2-7, with 13 bases aligning to TRBD2. The CDR3 contains 14 residues. CDR1 is MNHEY and CDR2 is SVGEGT in the germline V gene. V lost 5 bases to trimming and J lost 7 bases; unmatched junction nucleotides: 5. The CDR3, as DNA: TGTGCCAGCAGTATACTAGCGGGAGGGTCTGAGCAGTACTTC. Protein sequence: CASSILAGGSEQYF.

This clonotype was seen more than once but under ten times. Given a much more abundant clone one base away, this may be a read error. The chain recombines TRBV2 with TRBJ2-5, with D perhaps TRBD1 (5 bases). Germline-derived CDR1 and CDR2 are SNHLY and FYNNEI. This CDR3 is 14 amino acids long. The germline V and J ends were trimmed by 8 bases and 1 base, with 14 bases remaining between them. The CDR3 nucleotides read TGTGCCAGCGGTGGGGCCTACTCCCAAGAGACCCAGTACTTC. This gives the protein CASGGAYSQETQYF.

This chain joins TRBV12-3 or TRBV12-4 and TRBJ2-6; possibly TRBD1 for D (5 bases). V lost 1 base and J lost 2, with 15 bases in between. The CDR3 totals 18 residues. CDR3 bases: TGTGCCAGCAGTTTAGGTCAGGGCTCTTGGGCTGGGGCCAACGTCCTGACTTTC. This codes for CASSLGQGSWAGANVLTF.

The sample holds one count of this clonotype. The V gene is TRBV29-1, the J gene TRBJ2-7, with D possibly being TRBD1 (5 bases). Germline V gives CDR1 SQVTM, CDR2 ANQGSEA. The CDR3 spans 14 residues. Trimming took 6 bases from V and 0 from J, leaving 15 bases between them. Here the CDR3 reads CSVIRVVGSYEQYF. CDR3 nucleotides: TGCAGCGTCATCAGGGTGGTGGGCTCCTACGAGCAGTACTTC.

The chain recombines TRBV24-1 with TRBJ2-5; D is undetermined. The V end was cut by 1 base, the J end by 2 bases, with 10 bases between. CDR3 length: 15 amino acids. Per the germline V gene, CDR1 is KGHDR and CDR2 is SFDVKD. The CDR3 DNA reads TGTGCCACCAGTGATTTCTCGGACCCACAAGAGACCCAGTACTTC. This encodes CATSDFSDPQETQYF.